This TCR beta chain was captured by sequencing in a study of blood T cell repertoires in COVID-19 (dated by TCRdb to between 2020 and 2021). Context from the whole study: Samples from collaborators originated in the United States, Italy and Spain and spanned both the acute and convalescent phases of COVID-19. The repertoires were released in a freely available public database meant as a resource for research on the immune response to SARS-CoV-2. Nearly every sample came with metadata listing a de-identified subject ID, COVID-19 status, age in years and sex. Where available, HLA class I and class II types were obtained from metadata supplied by the sample provider rather than from assay-based typing. The prospective study material was composed of cDNA or gDNA derived from T cells, B-cell-depleted T cells, or PBMCs. The samples were drawn from two sources: the first 160 participants of the ongoing ImmuneRACE study, and 950 to 1,500 subjects contributed by 6 global collaborators. Subjects who had been exposed to COVID-19, were actively infected with it, or had recovered from it provided the deeply sampled blood TCRbeta repertoires that made up the dataset. What the study reported, not specific to this receptor: The amount of clinical and demographic metadata varied by source and participant and was provided uncurated.

As concerns this clone: Which antigen it targets is not known. No clone much larger than this one lies a single base away; base qualities are absent.

The immunoSEQ Assay, a bias-controlled multiplex PCR, was used to amplify TCRbeta CDR3 regions from genomic DNA. From the authors' description of their analysis: The number of nucleated cells in each sample was estimated from the amplification of reference gene primers within the assay. Sequence reads were collapsed and filtered to measure the absolute abundance of every unique TCRbeta CDR3 rearrangement. For each sample, productive Simpson clonality was calculated as the square root of Simpson's diversity index over productive rearrangements. Held by TCRdb, this immuneACCESS table contains in-frame sequences only and omits some clones. Under half of the omission traces to an unresolved V gene where checked; the cause of the rest is unknown. That table is the source of V, J and clone size, and D and trimming were worked out from the DNA. The sample records around 160,000 clones, about four fifths of which are singletons. The ten biggest clones cover 14% of the sample.

CDR1 and CDR2 are read off the germline V gene as SGHAT and FQNNGV. At the junction V is shortened by 3 bases and J by 10 bases; bases outside the gene matches: 8. The CDR3, from cysteine to phenylalanine, totals 15 residues. The kept DNA is CDR3 alone, 45 bases in frame from the first base. The collaborating institutions used their own protocols to collect whole blood in K2EDTA tubes. For TCRbeta analysis, collaborators shipped samples as frozen whole blood, isolated PBMCs, or DNA extracted from either of those sample types. The sample was peripheral blood. Rearrangement joined TRBV11-2 to TRBJ1-4; TRBD1 agrees with 10 junctional bases. The TCR was taken from a woman aged 80 or older with acute or convalescent COVID-19. The nucleotide sequence reads TGTGCCAGCAGCTTGCGGGGGACAGGGGCCGGAAAACTGTTTTTT. This translates into CASSLRGTGAGKLFF.